This T cell receptor beta chain was sequenced during a study of human CD8 memory T cell subsets. Study-level results: Similarly high diversity was seen in stem-like memory and precursor exhausted T cells, but not in effector memory cells.

With regard to this clonotype: Its antigen is unknown.

Libraries of TCR beta chains were produced by 5' RACE (UMI-labeled). TCRdb reprocessed the 5' RACE reads and keeps a single row for each CDR3 protein, giving no DNA. Recorded for this sample: about 11,000 distinct CDR3 sequences. Germline V gene sequence: CDR1 DFQATT, CDR2 SNEGSKA (reference sequence). This CDR3 has 13 amino acids. This TCR derives from a human donor in good health. Material: CD8+ T cells from PBMCs. This sequence joins TRBV20-1 and TRBJ2-1; TCRdb reports TRBD1, a call that lacks DNA to check it against. The CDR3 sequence: CSATRPNGDEQFF.